Detailed here is one T cell receptor (beta chain). The data belong to a study of T cells in Graves' hyperthyroidism and ophthalmopathy. The investigators amplified TCR beta CDR3 regions from RNA transcripts. The primer set for the first-round RT-PCR of the TCR CDR3 was HTBI. TCRdb used MiXCR to reprocess the multiplex PCR reads, holding one entry per CDR3 protein. The repertoire holds some 350,000 distinct CDR3 sequences, roughly an eighth seen once, with 34% in the top ten. Based on clinical symptoms, serum thyroxine and TRAb, thyroid ultrasound and orbital computed tomography, diagnoses were reached. Germline V gene data show CDR1 as DFQATT and CDR2 as SNEGSKA (reference sequence). With 4 bases clipped from V and 3 bases from J, the junction kept 4 bases outside the gene matches. This CDR3 contains 15 residues.

The genes are TRBV20-1 and TRBJ2-3, with 13 bases lining up with TRBD2. This receptor was taken from a woman aged 40 to 49 with Graves' ophthalmopathy. What was sequenced was blood. CDR3 nucleotide sequence: TGCAGTGCTAAGGGACTAGCGGGACCAACAGATACGCAGTATTTT. Its translation: CSAKGLAGPTDTQYF.